The rows below give T cell receptor beta chains drawn from one sample of a study of T cell repertoires in cytomegalovirus infection. Each CDR3 protein is one row after TCRdb ran MiXCR on the reads. The table has 680,000 or so distinct CDR3 sequences, around 32% seen once; the top ten hold 18%. For these receptors, no antigen is known. Sequencing used cultured PBMCs, obtained from culture after CMV antigen stimulation. These receptors originate from a human donor in good health (CMV status not recorded). Some clones in this sample may be carry-over from other donors' samples. The CDR3 runs from the conserved cysteine through the conserved F or W. The D gene is left open where the match is weak. Clone size is not always given. Where it is, it says once, few, many or a class for expanded clones.

d_gene	v_gene	j_gene	len	abundance	CDR3nt	CDR3aa
TRBD1	TRBV6-1	TRBJ2-1	15	-	TGTGCCAGCATGAGGCGTCGGGACAGTGGCAATGAGCAGTTCTTC	CASMRRRDSGNEQFF
TRBD1	TRBV6-1	TRBJ2-1	16	-	TGTGCCAGCAGTGAACTGCCACAGGGGATGGGGAATGAGCAGTTCTTC	CASSELPQGMGNEQFF
TRBD1	TRBV5-4	TRBJ2-5	15	-	TGTGCCAGCAGCCCGTGGACAGGGGGCGAGGAGACCCAGTACTTC	CASSPWTGGEETQYF
-	TRBV29-1	TRBJ2-1	13	-	TGCAGCGTAACCGGGACGGGGTGGGATGAGCAGTTCTTC	CSVTGTGWDEQFF
-	TRBV29-1	TRBJ1-1	13	-	TGCAGCGTTGTTCGGCAGGGGAGGACTGAAGCTTTCTTT	CSVVRQGRTEAFF
TRBD1	TRBV4-1	TRBJ1-1	19	few	TGCGCCAGCAGCCAAGAGGATTCAGGGGGCGTCGGGGATAGCACTGAAGCTTTCTTT	CASSQEDSGGVGDSTEAFF
-	TRBV15	TRBJ2-6	21	few	TGTGCCACCAGCAGAGATTGGATCGGGCCAGCTTCGGAATCTGGGGCCAACGTCCTGACTTTC	CATSRDWIGPASESGANVLTF
TRBD1	TRBV6-1	TRBJ1-2	15	-	TGTGCCAGCAGCCCGGACAGGGGGAAGGACTATGGCTACACCTTC	CASSPDRGKDYGYTF
-	TRBV7-8	TRBJ2-1	15	-	TGTGCCAGCAGCTTAGAACCCCCCAACCACAATGAGCAGTTCTTC	CASSLEPPNHNEQFF
TRBD1	TRBV6-2/TRBV6-3	TRBJ1-1	15	-	TGTGCCAGCAGTTCCCCCCGGGACAGGAACACTGAAGCTTTCTTT	CASSSPRDRNTEAFF
-	TRBV19	TRBJ1-5	15	-	TGTGCCAGTAGTATAGGTGATAGCAGCAATCAGCCCCAGCATTTT	CASSIGDSSNQPQHF
TRBD2	TRBV5-5	TRBJ2-1	15	few	TGTGCCAGCAGCTTCGGGACTAGCGCGGACAATGAGCAGTTCTTC	CASSFGTSADNEQFF
-	TRBV25-1	TRBJ2-5	14	-	TGTGCCAGCAGTCCGCCCACAGCGCAAGAGACCCAGTACTTC	CASSPPTAQETQYF
-	TRBV20-1	TRBJ1-4	14	-	TGCAGTGCTAGACGAGCCCTAACTAATGAAAAACTGTTTTTT	CSARRALTNEKLFF
-	TRBV7-9	TRBJ2-3	15	-	TGTGCCAGCAGCTTGGGTACTAGTTGGGCTAATACGCAGTATTTT	CASSLGTSWANTQYF
TRBD1	TRBV4-1	TRBJ2-5	15	-	TGCGCCAGCAGCCAATTTCCGGGACAGCAAGAGACCCAGTACTTC	CASSQFPGQQETQYF
TRBD2	TRBV6-5	TRBJ2-1	16	few	TGTGCCAGCAGTTACGTCGCGGGAGGCGGATACAATGAGCAGTTCTTC	CASSYVAGGGYNEQFF
-	TRBV29-1	TRBJ2-3	18	once	TGCAGCGTTGAAGGGGCCGCGCGGGGTTGGGGAACCGCAGATACGCAGTATTTT	CSVEGAARGWGTADTQYF
TRBD2	TRBV20-1	TRBJ2-3	14	few	TGCAGTGCGCGACTAGCGGGGGGGCGAGATACGCAGTATTTT	CSARLAGGRDTQYF
-	TRBV24-1	TRBJ2-3	14	-	TGTGCCACCAGTGATCCGAGGACGGTTACGGAGCAGTATTTT	CATSDPRTVTEQYF
-	TRBV11-2	TRBJ1-1	15	many	TGTGCCAGCAGCACCCGTGGAGGGACCTTTGCTGAAGCTTTCTTT	CASSTRGGTFAEAFF
TRBD2	TRBV20-1	TRBJ2-5	14	-	TGCAGTGCAACACTAGCGGTCCGAGGGGAGACCCAGTACTTC	CSATLAVRGETQYF
TRBD2	TRBV28	TRBJ2-2	17	-	TGTGCCAGCAGCCAACTAGCGGGGGGGATGAACACCGGGGAGCTGTTTTTT	CASSQLAGGMNTGELFF
-	TRBV20-1	TRBJ2-3	15	-	TGCAGTGCAGAGGGGCGTCCCCGGGGCACAGATACGCAGTATTTT	CSAEGRPRGTDTQYF
-	TRBV7-2	TRBJ2-3	13	many	TGTGCCAGCAGCTTGTTTAGCACAGATACGCAGTATTTT	CASSLFSTDTQYF
-	TRBV6-1	TRBJ2-7	16	-	TGTGCCAGCAGCTTTGTTCGTGGCAGACTTCGTCCCGAGCAGTACTTC	CASSFVRGRLRPEQYF
-	TRBV7-2	TRBJ1-3	12	many	TGTGCCAGCAGCCCGGTTGGAAACACCATATATTTT	CASSPVGNTIYF
TRBD2	TRBV7-2	TRBJ2-7	16	-	TGTGCCAGCAGCTTAGGGGTGGCGGGAGTCTCCTACGAGCAGTACTTC	CASSLGVAGVSYEQYF
TRBD2	TRBV7-6	TRBJ2-7	16	few	TGTGCCAGCAGCTTAGCGCCCGCCCTAGCGGTCTACGAGCAGTACTTC	CASSLAPALAVYEQYF
-	TRBV2	TRBJ2-5	16	few	TGTGCCAGCATCGGAAGGAAGAAGCTATACCAAGAGACCCAGTACTTC	CASIGRKKLYQETQYF
-	TRBV20-1	TRBJ2-3	15	-	TGCAGTGCTAGTCCTCCGGGACCTTCCACAGATACGCAGTATTTT	CSASPPGPSTDTQYF
-	TRBV7-9	TRBJ1-1	15	few	TGTGCCAGCAGTCCCCTGGGACATCTGAACACTGAAGCTTTCTTT	CASSPLGHLNTEAFF
-	TRBV6-1	TRBJ1-5	14	few	TGTGCCAGCAGTGAAAATCAGGGAAATCAGCCCCAGCATTTT	CASSENQGNQPQHF
TRBD2	TRBV28	TRBJ2-3	16	few	TGTGCCAGCAGTTTAACTAGCGGGGGGGCTCCAGATACGCAGTATTTT	CASSLTSGGAPDTQYF
-	TRBV20-1	TRBJ1-4	15	-	TGCAGTGCTAGAGATCCGGACGGGTCTAATGAAAAACTGTTTTTT	CSARDPDGSNEKLFF
TRBD2	TRBV5-6	TRBJ2-5	18	-	TGTGCCAGCAGCTTGGACCGACTAGCGGGAGGAGAAGCAGAGACCCAGTACTTC	CASSLDRLAGGEAETQYF
-	TRBV7-2	TRBJ1-1	15	many	TGTGCCAGCAGCTTCCCCCGACAGACGAACACTGAAGCTTTCTTT	CASSFPRQTNTEAFF
-	TRBV12-3/TRBV12-4	TRBJ2-3	16	few	TGTGCCAGCAGTTTAGAAGGGACACTATACACAGATACGCAGTATTTT	CASSLEGTLYTDTQYF
-	TRBV4-1	TRBJ2-7	14	-	TGCGCCAGCAGCCAAGGGCAGGGGTTCGGCGAGCAGTACTTC	CASSQGQGFGEQYF
-	TRBV29-1	TRBJ2-3	16	-	TGCAGCGTTGAAGATCGGCGAAACCGTGGTACAGATACGCAGTATTTT	CSVEDRRNRGTDTQYF
-	TRBV28	TRBJ1-5	17	few	TGTGCCAGCGCAAAAACCTCCGGTGGGACTAAGAGCCAGCCCCAGCATTTT	CASAKTSGGTKSQPQHF
TRBD1	TRBV6-1	TRBJ2-7	14	few	TGTGCCAGCAGTGCGGACAGGGCCACCTACGAGCAGTACTTC	CASSADRATYEQYF
TRBD2	TRBV7-9	TRBJ2-1	16	many	TGTGCCAGCAGCTACCCTCTAGCGGGAGCACGGAATGAGCAGTTCTTC	CASSYPLAGARNEQFF
-	TRBV11-1	TRBJ2-2	16	-	TGTGCCAGCACCCGAGACCAGATCTTGAACACCGGGGAGCTGTTTTTT	CASTRDQILNTGELFF
-	TRBV6-2/TRBV6-3	TRBJ1-5	16	-	TGTGCCAGCACCTTAACGGCAGGGTTTAGCAATCAGCCCCAGCATTTT	CASTLTAGFSNQPQHF
TRBD1	TRBV7-8	TRBJ2-1	16	few	TGTGCCAGCAGCTTAGTTGGGACAGGGAGGATAAATGAGCAGTTCTTC	CASSLVGTGRINEQFF
-	TRBV7-8	TRBJ1-3	16	many	TGTGCCAGCAGCCCAGGGGCAGGGGTATTGTGGAACACCATATATTTT	CASSPGAGVLWNTIYF
-	TRBV7-2	TRBJ2-1	15	-	TGTGCCAGCAGTCCAAAGTGGGGCTCCTACAATGAGCAGTTCTTC	CASSPKWGSYNEQFF
-	TRBV20-1	TRBJ1-1	14	-	TGCAGTGCTAGAGGGACAGATTGGAGGACTGAAGCTTTCTTT	CSARGTDWRTEAFF
-	TRBV6-5	TRBJ2-2	14	-	TGTGCCAGCAGTTACTCAACGGTAACCGGGGAGCTGTTTTTT	CASSYSTVTGELFF
TRBD1	TRBV7-9	TRBJ1-4	16	few	TGTGCCAGCAGCTTACCGACGATGACAGGGGGCGGAAAACTGTTTTTT	CASSLPTMTGGGKLFF
-	TRBV7-2	TRBJ1-3	15	many	TGTGCCAGCAGCCCCCCGGGGGGCTCGGGAAACACCATATATTTT	CASSPPGGSGNTIYF
-	TRBV5-5	TRBJ2-5	16	few	TGTGCCAGCAGCTTGGCCGGGGCCACGTTCCAAGAGACCCAGTACTTC	CASSLAGATFQETQYF